The rows below give T cell receptor beta chains drawn from one sample of a study of patients and donors after allogeneic stem cell transplantation. TCRdb reprocessed the RT-PCR reads via MiXCR and lists one record per CDR3 protein. Among about 150,000 distinct CDR3 sequences listed, about 40% were seen once. The specimen was blood, either unsorted or a sorted T cell fraction (not recorded which). The origin of the receptors is a human donor who was either an allogeneic HSCT recipient or a stem cell or donor lymphocyte infusion donor (not recorded which). It is not recorded whose cells these are; they may come from a transplant donor. Both conserved end residues are part of each CDR3. D genes are given only for firm matches. Clone size, where shown, is once, few, many, or a class for clones that have expanded.

j_gene: TRBJ1-1
d_gene: TRBD1
abundance: -
v_gene: TRBV5-1
CDR3aa: CASSLTGGRNTEAFF
CDR3nt: TGCGCCAGCAGCTTGACAGGGGGACGGAACACTGAAGCTTTCTTT

j_gene: TRBJ1-5
d_gene: -
abundance: few
v_gene: TRBV28
CDR3aa: CASSLWQGNQPQHF
CDR3nt: TGTGCCAGCAGTTTGTGGCAGGGGAATCAGCCCCAGCATTTT

j_gene: TRBJ2-1
d_gene: TRBD2
abundance: few
v_gene: TRBV20-1
CDR3aa: CSAGWTSGGTSSYNEQFF
CDR3nt: TGCAGTGCTGGATGGACTAGCGGGGGGACAAGCTCCTACAATGAGCAGTTCTTC

j_gene: TRBJ1-1
d_gene: -
abundance: few
v_gene: TRBV2
CDR3aa: CASKATEAFF
CDR3nt: TGTGCCAGCAAGGCCACTGAAGCTTTCTTT

j_gene: TRBJ1-5
d_gene: -
abundance: -
v_gene: TRBV29-1
CDR3aa: CSVGQAKGQPQHF
CDR3nt: TGCAGCGTTGGACAGGCCAAAGGGCAGCCCCAGCATTTT

j_gene: TRBJ1-4
d_gene: -
abundance: few
v_gene: TRBV12-3/TRBV12-4
CDR3aa: CASSSDLPFEKLFF
CDR3nt: TGTGCCAGCAGTTCCGATCTGCCATTTGAAAAACTGTTTTTT

j_gene: TRBJ2-7
d_gene: TRBD1
abundance: -
v_gene: TRBV6-6
CDR3aa: CAGGTGRSYEQYF
CDR3nt: TGTGCCGGGGGGACAGGCCGCTCCTACGAGCAGTACTTC

j_gene: TRBJ1-6
d_gene: -
abundance: -
v_gene: TRBV28
CDR3aa: CASSLNPEANSPLHF
CDR3nt: TGTGCCAGCAGTTTAAATCCCGAAGCGAATTCACCCCTCCACTTT

j_gene: TRBJ2-2
d_gene: -
abundance: few
v_gene: TRBV12-3/TRBV12-4
CDR3aa: CASSFLARTGELFF
CDR3nt: TGTGCCAGCAGTTTCCTAGCGAGGACCGGGGAGCTGTTTTTT

j_gene: TRBJ1-3
d_gene: -
abundance: few
v_gene: TRBV20-1
CDR3aa: CSAVFGNTIYF
CDR3nt: TGCAGTGCGGTATTCGGAAACACCATATATTTT

j_gene: TRBJ1-5
d_gene: -
abundance: few
v_gene: TRBV12-3/TRBV12-4
CDR3aa: CASSLDYSNQPQHF
CDR3nt: TGTGCCAGCAGTTTGGATTATAGCAATCAGCCCCAGCATTTT

j_gene: TRBJ2-7
d_gene: TRBD2
abundance: -
v_gene: TRBV20-1
CDR3aa: CSAGNRPGLAFYEQYF
CDR3nt: TGCAGTGCTGGAAATCGACCGGGACTAGCCTTCTACGAGCAGTACTTC

j_gene: TRBJ1-3
d_gene: -
abundance: few
v_gene: TRBV20-1
CDR3aa: CSALDRRGNTIYF
CDR3nt: TGCAGTGCTCTAGACAGGCGTGGAAACACCATATATTTT

j_gene: TRBJ1-1
d_gene: TRBD1
abundance: many
v_gene: TRBV12-3/TRBV12-4
CDR3aa: CASTLGPSRGYTEAFF
CDR3nt: TGTGCCAGCACCCTGGGACCGTCCAGGGGGTACACTGAAGCTTTCTTT

j_gene: TRBJ2-1
d_gene: TRBD2
abundance: few
v_gene: TRBV12-3/TRBV12-4
CDR3aa: CASSRTSGGYNEQFF
CDR3nt: TGTGCCAGCAGCCGGACTAGCGGGGGCTACAATGAGCAGTTCTTC

j_gene: TRBJ1-1
d_gene: TRBD1
abundance: few
v_gene: TRBV12-3/TRBV12-4
CDR3aa: CASSFGDRGTEAFF
CDR3nt: TGTGCCAGCAGTTTCGGGGACAGGGGCACTGAAGCTTTCTTT

j_gene: TRBJ1-5
d_gene: -
abundance: -
v_gene: TRBV4-2
CDR3aa: CASSPNLDRISPSIF
CDR3nt: -

j_gene: TRBJ2-1
d_gene: -
abundance: -
v_gene: TRBV10-2
CDR3aa: CASRLDNEQFF
CDR3nt: TGCGCCAGCAGACTCGACAATGAGCAGTTCTTC

j_gene: TRBJ1-1
d_gene: -
abundance: few
v_gene: TRBV29-1
CDR3aa: CSGQALNTEAFF
CDR3nt: TGCAGCGGTCAGGCCTTAAACACTGAAGCTTTCTTT

j_gene: TRBJ1-2
d_gene: -
abundance: -
v_gene: TRBV12-3/TRBV12-4
CDR3aa: CASIVNYGYTF
CDR3nt: TGTGCCAGCATAGTGAACTATGGCTACACCTTC

j_gene: TRBJ1-2
d_gene: TRBD1
abundance: few
v_gene: TRBV24-1
CDR3aa: CATSDSRDRGQSYTF
CDR3nt: TGTGCCACCAGTGATTCGAGGGACAGGGGGCAGAGCTACACCTTC

j_gene: TRBJ2-2
d_gene: TRBD2
abundance: -
v_gene: TRBV4-3
CDR3aa: CASSHREGTPGELFF
CDR3nt: TGCGCCAGCAGCCACAGGGAGGGGACCCCCGGGGAGCTGTTTTTT

j_gene: TRBJ2-6
d_gene: -
abundance: -
v_gene: TRBV6-6
CDR3aa: CASSTGTAGANVLTF
CDR3nt: TGTGCCAGCAGTACTGGGACTGCGGGGGCCAACGTCCTGACTTTC

j_gene: TRBJ2-4
d_gene: TRBD2
abundance: -
v_gene: TRBV6-5
CDR3aa: CASPLGFLGSGVGTKNIQYF
CDR3nt: TGTGCCAGCCCACTAGGTTTTCTAGGTAGCGGGGTTGGGACCAAAAACATTCAGTACTTC

j_gene: TRBJ1-2
d_gene: -
abundance: -
v_gene: TRBV9
CDR3aa: CASSDGSPSGYTF
CDR3nt: TGTGCCAGCAGCGACGGGTCACCTAGCGGCTACACCTTC

j_gene: TRBJ1-5
d_gene: -
abundance: -
v_gene: TRBV20-1
CDR3aa: CSAVGQLFNSNQPQHF
CDR3nt: TGCAGTGCCGTCGGACAGCTTTTTAATAGCAATCAGCCCCAGCATTTT

j_gene: TRBJ1-4
d_gene: -
abundance: -
v_gene: TRBV12-3/TRBV12-4
CDR3aa: CASSLARSGPNEKLFF
CDR3nt: TGTGCCAGCAGTTTAGCGCGCTCAGGGCCTAATGAAAAACTGTTTTTT

j_gene: TRBJ1-4
d_gene: -
abundance: few
v_gene: TRBV7-2
CDR3aa: CASSLETNRQSYSGTNEKLFF
CDR3nt: TGTGCCAGCAGCTTAGAAACCAACCGACAGAGCTATTCGGGGACTAATGAAAAACTGTTTTTT

j_gene: TRBJ2-3
d_gene: -
abundance: -
v_gene: TRBV30
CDR3aa: CAWRLGMLTDTQYF
CDR3nt: TGTGCCTGGAGGTTAGGGATGTTGACAGATACGCAGTATTTT

j_gene: TRBJ1-6
d_gene: -
abundance: -
v_gene: TRBV7-8
CDR3aa: CASSWQRVSYNSPLHF
CDR3nt: TGTGCCAGCAGCTGGCAGCGGGTCTCCTATAATTCACCCCTCCACTTT

j_gene: TRBJ1-1
d_gene: TRBD1
abundance: -
v_gene: TRBV10-3
CDR3aa: CAINKGQGNTEAFF
CDR3nt: TGTGCCATCAATAAGGGACAGGGAAACACTGAAGCTTTCTTT

j_gene: TRBJ1-2
d_gene: TRBD1
abundance: -
v_gene: TRBV20-1
CDR3aa: CSARANRGFYGYTF
CDR3nt: TGCAGTGCTAGAGCCAACAGGGGCTTCTATGGCTACACCTTC

j_gene: TRBJ2-3
d_gene: -
abundance: -
v_gene: TRBV20-1
CDR3aa: CSASVVSGTDTQYF
CDR3nt: TGCAGTGCTAGCGTGGTGAGCGGCACAGATACGCAGTATTTT

j_gene: TRBJ1-5
d_gene: TRBD1
abundance: few
v_gene: TRBV6-5
CDR3aa: CASRPRDRGGNQPQHF
CDR3nt: TGTGCCAGCAGGCCTCGGGACAGGGGGGGCAATCAGCCCCAGCATTTT

j_gene: TRBJ2-7
d_gene: -
abundance: few
v_gene: TRBV10-3
CDR3aa: CAISGKDSPQNFYEQYF
CDR3nt: TGTGCCATCAGTGGTAAGGACTCCCCTCAAAATTTCTACGAGCAGTACTTC

j_gene: TRBJ1-6
d_gene: -
abundance: many
v_gene: TRBV20-1
CDR3aa: CSAARGDNSPLHF
CDR3nt: TGCAGTGCAGCGAGGGGCGACAATTCACCCCTCCACTTT